This is a list of T cell receptor beta chains from one sample in a study of blood T cell repertoires in COVID-19. Assay used: immunoSEQ multiplex PCR; TCRdb lists only in-frame clones, some missing. The data contain 150,000 to 200,000 clones, 84% of them singletons. Input material: PBMCs or T cells enriched from blood (not recorded which). These TCRs come from a man aged 50 to 59 who had recovered from COVID-19. Both conserved end residues are trimmed from each CDR3.

v_call cdr3_aa
TRBV19 ASRDLGGYEQY
TRBV29-1 SGVGAYEQY
TRBV5-5 ASRVGQGNYGYT
TRBV7-7 ASSPAGRETQY
TRBV2 ASSERASGASSYEQY
TRBV5-1 ASSRDRVTDTQY
TRBV18 ASSLTRDRGVYEQY
TRBV11-3 ASSSRTGNTEAF
TRBV7-8 ASSLGPTSGVYGYT
TRBV7-9 ASSSFQEVDYGYT
TRBV6-2/TRBV6-3 ATSGGVAGANVLT
TRBV5-8 ASSRDRGPDGYT
TRBV30 AWSLKTGTSNQPQH
TRBV6-6 ASSYEGFYDGYT
TRBV18 ASSPPASKGTGNTIY
TRBV9 ASSVGETGGGYT
TRBV9 ASSVGVSGGGTGELF
TRBV3-1/TRBV3-2 ASSDRGQYNSPLH
TRBV4-2 ASSQAGTSGGYEQY
TRBV7-2 ASSLRGIGTEAF
TRBV5-5 ASSPSGGTNEKLF
TRBV5-4 ASGKPGLRGAETQY
TRBV29-1 SVERRGTATGELF
TRBV5-6 ASSLPHTYEQY
TRBV11-2 ASRRLERSEQF
TRBV6-5 ASTSLARRTDTQY